Included here is one T cell receptor (beta chain) sequence, with context. MiXCR, run by TCRdb on the 5' RACE reads, gives a single entry per CDR3 protein. The data show 55,000 or so distinct CDR3 sequences, about 6.2% seen once. The data were obtained in a study of early T cells in non-severe SARS-CoV-2 infection. The specimen was whole blood. This sequence was found in an adult who was a healthcare worker with PCR-confirmed SARS-CoV-2 infection or an uninfected control (not recorded which).

CDR3 sequence: CASKRGSGELFF. DNA of the CDR3: TGTGCCAGTAAGAGGGGTTCCGGGGAGCTGTTTTTT. The chain joins TRBV6-2 or TRBV6-3 to TRBJ2-2; the D call may be TRBD1 or TRBD2 (5 bases each). Trimming took off 9 bases at V and 6 bases at J, with 11 bases between the two ends. The CDR3 has 12 residues. The germline V gene encodes CDR1 MNHEY and CDR2 SVGEGT.